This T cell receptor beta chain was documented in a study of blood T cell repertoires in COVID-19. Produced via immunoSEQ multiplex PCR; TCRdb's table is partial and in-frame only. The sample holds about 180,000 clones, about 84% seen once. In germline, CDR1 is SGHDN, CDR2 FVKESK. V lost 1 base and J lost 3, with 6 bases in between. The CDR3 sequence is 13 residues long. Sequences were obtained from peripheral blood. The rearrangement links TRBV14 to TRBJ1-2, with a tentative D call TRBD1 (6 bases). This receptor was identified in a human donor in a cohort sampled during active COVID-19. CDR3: CASSQAGDYGYTF. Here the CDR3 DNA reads TGTGCCAGCAGCCAAGCAGGGGACTATGGCTACACCTTC.